Below, one T cell receptor (beta chain) is given with its context. What this receptor recognizes is not known. The sample holds no much larger clone one base away, and base qualities are not on file. Instrument used: Illumina NovaSeq 6000. Using 5'RACE with constant-segment primers, TCRalpha and TCRbeta cDNA libraries were constructed, with sample barcodes and unique molecular identifiers added in the process. RNA was extracted from every sample with Trizol reagent. Libraries were amplified in two PCR steps, with a second sample barcode and Illumina TruSeq adapters added in the second step. Libraries were sequenced on an Illumina NovaSeq with 2 x 150 bp paired-end reads. In the authors' own workflow: Reads were demultiplexed and collapsed into UMI-guided consensus sequences with migec v1.2.7. Using mixcr v2.1.11, UMI consensuses were aligned to TRA and TRB V and J templates and then assembled into clonotypes. A clonotype was counted as expanded or contracted only if both edgeR and NoisET called the change significant, with noise models trained on biological replicates. edgeR calls used a false discovery rate-adjusted p below 0.01 and a log2 fold-change threshold of 1. As an exploratory analysis of dynamics, max-normalized trajectories of the 1000 most abundant clonotypes were examined by PCA with hierarchical clustering. Separately sequenced CD4+ and CD8+ repertoires were used to assign the CD4 or CD8 phenotype of responding clones. Using fastp at Q25 and MiXCR, TCRdb reprocessed the public reads and kept productive beta chains. One record per CDR3 amino acid sequence lists the most common genes and DNA. TCRdb's processing, not the authors' own work, is the source of the V and J calls. Across this sample there are 100,000 to 130,000 distinct CDR3 sequences, with roughly a sixth seen only once. The ten biggest clones cover around 5.1% of the sample.

Ficoll-Paque density gradient centrifugation was the method used to isolate PBMCs. This sample is drawn from a study of T-cell memory formation after mild COVID-19 (dated by TCRdb to about 2021). With regard to the full study: TCR sequence clusters from the two donors were found to be largely donor specific. T-cell clones expanding and contracting after mild COVID-19 in a couple of donors were tracked by longitudinal TCRalpha and TCRbeta repertoire sequencing. The cohort comprised two young, previously healthy adult volunteers, one female and one male.

Reading the germline V gene gives CDR1 LGHNA and CDR2 YSLEER. V is trimmed back by 0 bases and J by 5 bases, and the junction contains 6 bases that no gene match accounts for. Reading from cysteine to phenylalanine, the CDR3 counts 16 amino acids. The read is trimmed to its CDR3 DNA, 48 bases read in frame from base 1. General study outcomes and caveats: The second-wave clones that peaked on day 37 were not confirmed to be SARS-CoV-2 specific. Some responding clones were detected in pre-infection memory, suggesting pre-existing cross-reactive memory T cells joined the SARS-CoV-2 response. Contracting CD4+ clones were found mainly in CM and EM memory subsets, while CD8+ clones were enriched in EMRA. Clones contracting from day 15 to 85 had balanced CD4/CD8 phenotypes, while a second wave expanding from day 15 to 37 was biased towards CD4+. Only a couple of mild cases were covered in the study, and larger cohorts including severe cases with pre-infection samples were considered necessary.

The rearranged chain carries TRBV4-3 and TRBJ2-2; 7 of the junction bases match TRBD2. Sequencing was done on a sample of PBMCs or a T cell subset sorted from them (not recorded which). This TCR was sampled from a man aged 18 to 30 who had mild COVID-19 (a few samples of this study predate the infection). The sample titles of this study are shuffled in the database, so cell type and time point are left out; the donor was told from shared clones. Here is the DNA: TGCGCCAGCAGCCAAGATCAGCAGGGAGGGACCGGGGAGCTGTTTTTT. This translates into CASSQDQQGGTGELFF.